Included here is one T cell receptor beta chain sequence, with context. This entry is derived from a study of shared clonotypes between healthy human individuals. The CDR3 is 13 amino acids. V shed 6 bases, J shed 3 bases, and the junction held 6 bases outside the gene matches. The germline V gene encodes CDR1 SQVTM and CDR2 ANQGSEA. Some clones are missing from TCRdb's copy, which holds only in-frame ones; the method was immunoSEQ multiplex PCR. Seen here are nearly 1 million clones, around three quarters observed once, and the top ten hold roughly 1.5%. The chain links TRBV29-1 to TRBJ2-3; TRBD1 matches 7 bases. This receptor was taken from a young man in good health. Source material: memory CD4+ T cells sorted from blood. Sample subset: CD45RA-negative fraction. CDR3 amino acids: CSVGDSWTDTQYF. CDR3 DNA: TGCAGCGTGGGGGACAGTTGGACAGATACGCAGTATTTT.